This note documents a single TCR beta chain sequence. Only in-frame clones appear in the TCRdb table, and some are missing; sequencing was by immunoSEQ multiplex PCR. Here the sample spans some 250,000 clones, just over 90% being singletons. This CDR3 contains 14 residues. Germline assignment: CDR1 SGHRS and CDR2 YFSETQ. The ends lost 3 bases at V and 8 bases at J; junction bases unmatched: 10. The sample belongs to a study of blood T cell repertoires in COVID-19. Whole-study context: Samples came from the United States, Italy and Spain, spanning acute and convalescent COVID-19. Nucleic acid was either cDNA or gDNA, and it came from T cells, B-cell-depleted T cells, or PBMCs.

Participants were aged roughly 18 to 90 years, lived in 25 or so US areas, and enrolled virtually. The TCR sequence derives from a middle-aged woman with acute COVID-19. The sequenced sample consisted of PBMCs or T cells enriched from blood (not recorded which). The genes are TRBV5-1 and TRBJ1-2; 7 bases are shared with TRBD1. CDR3 DNA sequence: TGCGCCAGCAGCTCGGAAACAGGGGCGAAGGGCTACACCTTC. Translating gives CASSSETGAKGYTF.